These 30 T cell receptor beta chains came from one sample sequenced in a study of T cells in localized non-small cell lung cancer. Assay used: immunoSEQ multiplex PCR; TCRdb lists only in-frame clones, some missing. The table has 20,000 to 30,000 clones, around 87% seen once; the top ten hold around 6.1%. Source: peripheral blood, taken before any cancer treatment. Receptor source: a male donor at least 60 years old with stage II squamous cell lung carcinoma.

CDR3 loop: CASSPWTGGDYGYTF. CDR3 DNA sequence: TGTGCCAGCAGCCCGTGGACAGGGGGTGACTATGGCTACACCTTC. This chain uses TRBV9 with TRBJ1-2, with TRBD1 matching 10 bases. This CDR3 comprises 15 residues. Looked up from germline, CDR1 is SGDLS and CDR2 is YYNGEE. The V segment lost 4 bases and the J segment 3 bases; nucleotides outside the gene matches: 6.

The rearrangement uses TRBV4-2 and TRBJ2-5; the D gene is possibly TRBD2 (5 bases). The CDR3 loop spans 15 amino acids. Trimming took off 1 base at V and 1 base at J, with 10 bases between the two ends. Germline-derived CDR1 and CDR2 are LGHNA and YNFKEQ. In nucleotides, the CDR3 is TGTGCCAGCAGCCAAGGAACTAGTGGCCAAGAGACCCAGTACTTC. It codes for CASSQGTSGQETQYF.

The chain carries TRBV27 and TRBJ2-7, with 9 nucleotides matching TRBD2. The junction had 13 bases not matched to a gene; V was cut back by 6 bases and J by 7 bases. The CDR3 loop spans 15 amino acids. In germline, CDR1 is MNHEY, CDR2 SMNVEV (reference sequence). The CDR3 is CASRDVAGEAWEQYF. In DNA, the CDR3 is TGTGCCAGCAGAGATGTAGCGGGAGAAGCGTGGGAGCAGTACTTC.

The V call is TRBV28, the J call TRBJ2-7; 10 nucleotides align to TRBD2. Germline CDR1 is MDHEN and CDR2 is SYDVKM. The ends lost 8 bases at V and 2 bases at J; junction bases unmatched: 6. The CDR3 spans 14 residues. For the CDR3, the DNA is TGTGCCAGCGGCTTAGCGGGAGGAGCCTACGAGCAGTACTTC. Protein product: CASGLAGGAYEQYF. The whole variable domain, remainder taken from reference TRBV28 and TRBJ2-7, is DVKVTQSSRYLVKRTGEKVFLECVQDMDHENMFWYRQDPGLGLRLIYFSYDVKMKEKGDIPEGYSVSREKKERFSLILESASTNQTSMYLCASGLAGGAYEQYFGPGTRLTVT.

The chain employs TRBV6-1 and TRBJ2-7; D gene ambiguous. V was clipped by 11 bases and J by 3 bases, with 17 bases between them. This CDR3 is 13 amino acids long. In germline, CDR1 is MNHNS, CDR2 SASEGT. CDR3: CAVTSTGFYEQYF. The CDR3 coding sequence is TGTGCCGTTACCTCTACTGGATTCTACGAGCAGTACTTC.

The chain combines TRBV30 with TRBJ1-4, with 7 bases that match TRBD1. CDR1 is GTSNPN and CDR2 is SVGIG in the germline V gene (reference sequence). After removal of 3 bases from V and 7 bases from J, the junction contained 11 bases not matched to a gene. The CDR3 covers 15 residues. This CDR3 reads CAWRDTGAVGEKLFF. CDR3 DNA sequence: TGTGCCTGGAGGGATACAGGGGCCGTCGGTGAAAAACTGTTTTTT.

This sequence joins TRBV30 and TRBJ2-3; possible D gene TRBD1, 6 bases. V lost 2 bases and J lost 5, with 20 bases in between. This CDR3 region has 16 residues. Germline V lookup: CDR1 GTSNPN, CDR2 SVGIG (reference sequence). As DNA, the CDR3 is TGTGCCTGGAGTCAGGTGAGAACAGGGAGAGAAGATACGCAGTATTTT. Its protein is CAWSQVRTGREDTQYF.

This clone showed up just once. This chain connects TRBV6-5 to TRBJ1-5; the D gene is possibly TRBD1 (6 bases). The germline V gene has CDR1 MNHEY and CDR2 SVGAGI. The CDR3 spans 14 residues. Trimming took 6 bases from V and 4 from J, leaving 13 bases between them. Here the CDR3 DNA reads TGTGCCAGCAGGTCCGGGACAACTAATCAGCCCCAGCATTTT. Amino acids: CASRSGTTNQPQHF.

The chain carries TRBV19 and TRBJ1-1; unclear D gene. The CDR3 spans 14 residues. The germline V gene encodes CDR1 LNHDA and CDR2 SQIVND (reference sequence). V lost 1 base, J lost 0 bases, and 6 bases lay in between. CDR3 nucleotide sequence: TGTGCCAGTAGTATAGCAGCCTTGAACACTGAAGCTTTCTTT. It encodes CASSIAALNTEAFF.

V gene TRBV4-1 combines with J gene TRBJ1-3; possible D gene TRBD1, 6 bases. This CDR3 has 17 amino acids. Germline CDR1 MGHRA, CDR2 YSYEKL. Trimming removed 4 bases from V and 4 bases from J, with 20 bases in between. The CDR3, as DNA: TGCGCCAGCAGCCGGCCCGGGGAAACAGGGTCAGGAAACACCATATATTTT. Its translation: CASSRPGETGSGNTIYF.

This chain uses TRBV5-4 with TRBJ2-1; D is unresolved. V lost 6 bases and J 7 bases, leaving 14 bases between the germline ends. The CDR3 runs 13 residues. Germline CDR1 SGHNT, CDR2 YYREEE (reference sequence). The CDR3 loop reads CASTLRPRNEQFF. Here the CDR3 DNA reads TGTGCCAGCACCTTAAGACCCCGAAATGAGCAGTTCTTC.

The J gene is TRBJ2-1, the V gene TRBV23-1, with 12 bases lining up with TRBD1. TRBV23-1 is an open reading frame whose function is uncertain. Trimming cost V 7 bases and J 8 bases; bases outside gene matches: 18. The CDR3 contains 18 residues. The CDR3 here is CASIPHRDRGRGSDEQFF. For the CDR3, the DNA is TGCGCCAGCATTCCCCACCGGGACAGGGGGCGCGGGTCTGATGAGCAGTTCTTC.

The rearrangement links TRBV2 to TRBJ2-5; 7 bases fit TRBD1. CDR1 and CDR2 from the germline V gene are SNHLY and FYNNEI. This CDR3 contains 14 residues. Trimming cost V 6 bases and J 2 bases; bases outside gene matches: 6. The CDR3 protein is CASRADRRQETQYF. DNA of the CDR3: TGTGCCAGCAGGGCGGACAGGCGTCAAGAGACCCAGTACTTC. The full variable domain, rest sourced from reference TRBV2 and TRBJ2-5, is EPEVTQTPSHQVTQMGQEVILRCVPISNHLYFYWYRQILGQKVEFLVSFYNNEISEKSEIFDDQFSVERPDGSNFTLKIRSTKLEDSAMYFCASRADRRQETQYFGPGTRLLVL.

The chain carries TRBV18 and TRBJ1-4; a weak D match, TRBD1 (6 bases). Germline-derived CDR1 and CDR2 are KGHSH and LQKENI. Trimming took off 2 bases at V and 8 bases at J, with 15 bases between the two ends. The CDR3 covers 15 residues. The CDR3 DNA reads as TGTGCCAGCTCACCATCAGACAGGATCGGCGAAAAACTGTTTTTT. This gives the protein CASSPSDRIGEKLFF.

The rearrangement links TRBV7-2 to TRBJ1-2; D is uncertain. Trimming left V 3 bases short and J 0 bases short, with 5 bases between. This CDR3 contains 13 residues. Germline CDR1 reads SGHTA; CDR2 reads FQGNSA. The CDR3 is CASSLTANYGYTF. The CDR3 DNA sequence: TGTGCCAGCAGCTTGACGGCTAACTATGGCTACACCTTC.

This clone was recorded only once. The V and J genes are TRBV11-3 and TRBJ2-2; D unclear. V was pared by 2 bases and J by 6 bases, with 10 bases between. This CDR3 is 14 amino acids long. Germline V gene data show CDR1 as SGHNT and CDR2 as YENEEA. CDR3 sequence (DNA): TGTGCCAGCAGCTTATTTTTTACCCCCGGGGAGCTGTTTTTT. Protein product: CASSLFFTPGELFF.

This clone has just one count. The CDR3 region has the DNA TGTGCCAGCAGCTCTCAGGGTAGACTTTCTGGCTACACCTTC. Translated: CASSSQGRLSGYTF. This chain joins TRBV7-2 and TRBJ1-2; D perhaps matches TRBD1 (5 bases). V gave up 4 bases and J gave up 7 bases, with 16 bases separating them. Germline V gene lookup returns CDR1 SGHTA and CDR2 FQGNSA. This CDR3 has 14 amino acids.

J is TRBJ1-6 and V is TRBV5-1, with TRBD1 matching over 8 bases. This CDR3 spans 16 amino acids. Germline lookup yields CDR1 SGHRS and CDR2 YFSETQ. V lost 4 bases to trimming and J lost 5 bases; unmatched junction nucleotides: 8. DNA for the CDR3: TGCGCCAGCAGCATACAGGGGGGACCCGATAATTCACCCCTCCACTTT. Translation: CASSIQGGPDNSPLHF.

This clone was picked up one time. The chain combines TRBV7-2 with TRBJ2-3, with 15 bases aligning to TRBD2. This CDR3 comprises 19 residues. The junction had 7 bases not matched to a gene; V was cut back by 1 base and J by 2 bases. CDR1 is SGHTA and CDR2 is FQGNSA in the germline V gene. This chain's CDR3 is CASSLEGTSGGINTDTQYF. The CDR3 nucleotides are TGTGCCAGCAGCTTAGAGGGGACTAGCGGGGGGATTAACACAGATACGCAGTATTTT.

The genes are TRBV6-1 and TRBJ2-7; no definite D call. Trimming removed 8 bases from V and 6 bases from J, with 23 bases in between. Germline V gene lookup returns CDR1 MNHNS and CDR2 SASEGT. The CDR3 is 15 residues long. CDR3 sequence reads: CASAIPPGLESEQYF. DNA of the CDR3: TGTGCCAGCGCCATTCCCCCAGGTTTGGAGTCCGAGCAGTACTTC.

This clone was found once. The genes are TRBV18 and TRBJ1-2; 7 bases are shared with TRBD1. Germline loops: CDR1 KGHSH, CDR2 LQKENI. The CDR3 totals 16 residues. V was clipped by 4 bases and J by 5 bases; unmatched bases: 13. DNA for the CDR3: TGTGCCAGCTCACTAAGACAGGGTCCCGAGTTATATGGCTACACCTTC. Its protein product is CASSLRQGPELYGYTF.

The rearrangement uses TRBV20-1 and TRBJ1-1; D gene uncertain. V lost 5 bases to trimming and J lost 5 bases, with 9 bases between them. This CDR3 is 11 amino acids long. Germline V gene sequence: CDR1 DFQATT, CDR2 SNEGSKA (reference sequence). CDR3: CSAPWRTEAFF. The CDR3 nucleotides are TGCAGTGCTCCATGGAGGACTGAAGCTTTCTTT.

The V and J genes are TRBV11-3 and TRBJ1-2; D unresolved. Germline CDR1 SGHNT, CDR2 YENEEA. Trimming took off 7 bases at V and 8 bases at J, with 20 bases between the two ends. The CDR3 length is 14 residues. The CDR3 DNA follows: TGTGCCAGCACCTCGTCCGGGTCCCCTGGGGGCTACACCTTC. This encodes CASTSSGSPGGYTF.

In nucleotides, the CDR3 is TGTGCCAGCAGTGAAGCTGGAGCGGGCAATCAGCCCCAGCATTTT. Its translation: CASSEAGAGNQPQHF. The V call is TRBV6-1, the J call TRBJ1-5; D unresolved. The CDR3 length is 15 residues. V was cut by 0 bases and J by 2 bases, with 8 bases left in between. Germline V gene lookup returns CDR1 MNHNS and CDR2 SASEGT.

About this clone: One junction end does not reproduce the germline sequence, and a read error may be involved. The chain carries TRBV6-1 and TRBJ2-3; D perhaps matches TRBD2 (5 bases). Germline loops: CDR1 MNHNS, CDR2 SASEGT. The CDR3 length is 16 residues. CDR3 bases: TGTGCCAGCAGCGAAGTTCCCGGGATAAGCACAGATACGCAGTATTTT. It codes for CASSEVPGISTDTQYF.

V and J are TRBV9 and TRBJ2-7; D gene uncertain. Germline CDR1 is SGDLS and CDR2 is YYNGEE. V lost 2 bases to trimming and J lost 2 bases, with 11 bases between them. The CDR3 extends over 14 amino acids. In nucleotides, the CDR3 is TGTGCCAGCAGCGTCGAGGACGGGCCCTACGAGCAGTACTTC. This translates into CASSVEDGPYEQYF.

This chain connects TRBV7-2 to TRBJ2-5; D unresolved. V shed 3 bases and J shed 5 bases, with 10 bases lying between them. Germline V CDR1 and CDR2: SGHTA, FQGNSA. This CDR3 has 13 amino acids. In DNA form, the CDR3 reads TGTGCCAGCAGCTTTTATGGGTTTGAGACCCAGTACTTC. It encodes CASSFYGFETQYF.

The chain employs TRBV9 and TRBJ2-3, with D possibly matching TRBD2 (5 bases). Trimming cost V 4 bases and J 4 bases, with 13 bases left between them. The germline V gene encodes CDR1 SGDLS and CDR2 YYNGEE. The CDR3 is 14 amino acids. CDR3 nucleotide sequence: TGTGCCAGCAGCTTCCGGAGCGGTGCAGATACGCAGTATTTT. Translation gives CASSFRSGADTQYF.

The chain recombines TRBV7-9 with TRBJ1-1, with D perhaps matching TRBD1 (5 bases). V was pared by 4 bases and J by 3 bases, with 12 bases between. Germline V gives CDR1 SEHNR, CDR2 FQNEAQ (reference sequence). This CDR3 has 14 residues. CDR3 amino acids: CASSSIGADTEAFF. The DNA for the CDR3 is TGTGCCAGCAGCTCAATTGGGGCCGACACTGAAGCTTTCTTT.

V gene TRBV7-8 combines with J gene TRBJ1-5; D uncertain. Germline V gives CDR1 SGHVS, CDR2 FQNEAQ. The CDR3 extends over 14 amino acids. Trimming cost V 1 base and J 4 bases, with 8 bases left between them. As DNA, the CDR3 is TGTGCCAGCAGCTTAGTTGGCGGGAATCAGCCCCAGCATTTT. It translates to CASSLVGGNQPQHF.